This TCR beta chain was documented in a study of human T cells and chemical hapten exposure. This CDR3 comprises 16 residues. J was trimmed by 5 bases and V by 0 bases; bases with no gene match: 5. Germline CDR1 SGHVS, CDR2 FQNEAQ. As for time point: patch test 1, 2 weeks after DPC sensitization. As to treatment: therapeutic diphenylcyclopropenone sensitization with weekly scalp DPC. TCRdb re-analysed the RACE reads in MiXCR, keeping a single row per CDR3 protein. The table has some 170,000 distinct CDR3 sequences, approximately 20% seen once; the top ten hold roughly 6.7%. Note on this clonotype: Its matching antigen is unknown.

Study-level points and caveats: DPC sensitization did not alter TCRs above 1 in 1000 frequency.

The material was whole blood, obtained in connection with sensitization to the hapten diphenylcyclopropenone (DPC). This TCR came from a woman between 50 and 59 years old with alopecia areata. Some clones in this sample may be carry-over from other donors' samples. The chain is built from TRBV7-8 and TRBJ2-2, with 8 nucleotides matching TRBD2. CDR3 region: CASSLASGRGTGELFF. The CDR3 DNA follows: TGTGCCAGCAGCTTAGCGAGCGGGAGAGGTACCGGGGAGCTGTTTTTT. The complete variable domain, with remaining parts taken from reference TRBV7-8 and TRBJ2-2, reads GAGVSQSPRYKVAKRGQDVALRCDPISGHVSLFWYQQALGQGPEFLTYFQNEAQLDKSGLPSDRFFAERPEGSVSTLKIQRTQQEDSAVYLCASSLASGRGTGELFFGEGSRLTVL.